This T cell receptor (beta chain) was found in a study of OX40 agonist ivuxolimab in advanced cancers. Study-wide points: More expanded clones were seen, on average, in CD8+ T cells than in CD4+. Low normalized clonal expansion also occurred in some nonresponding patients.

Germline CDR1 reads KGHSH; CDR2 reads LQKENI. Trimming took 4 bases from V and 0 from J, leaving 12 bases between them. This CDR3 is built from 15 residues. Concerning this clone itself: Antigen: not known.

Assay used: immunoSEQ multiplex PCR; TCRdb lists only in-frame clones, some missing. The sample contains more than 90,000 clones, about 86% of which appear only once. The genes are TRBV18 and TRBJ1-2; no clear D gene. This TCR was sampled from an adult with an advanced solid tumor such as melanoma, head and neck, liver or kidney cancer. The specimen comprised CD4+ or CD8+ T cells sorted from blood, sampled in a trial of the OX40 agonist ivuxolimab. The CDR3 nucleotides are TGTGCCAGCTCACTCGGGAACCAAGCTAACTATGGCTACACCTTC. Protein product: CASSLGNQANYGYTF.